This entry is about one TCR beta chain. V shed 6 bases and J 6 bases; nucleotides not matched to a gene: 6. The CDR3 contains 14 residues. Germline CDR1 reads SQVTM; CDR2 reads ANQGSEA. TCRdb's table, derived via immunoSEQ multiplex PCR, lists solely in-frame clones and lacks some. The table shows a few hundred thousand clones, with about 90% occurring only once. These data belong to a study of blood T cell repertoires in COVID-19. Study-wide context: Some COVID-19 samples were acute and others convalescent; all came from the United States, Italy and Spain.

Study members were between about 18 and 95 years old and lived in approximately 25 US regions. Participants' reported clinical history set cohort assignment. The sample was PBMCs or T cells enriched from blood (not recorded which). This TCR was recovered from a human donor in a cohort exposed to, infected with or recovered from COVID-19 (not recorded which). The donor label of this sample is uncertain. V and J are TRBV29-1 and TRBJ2-2; TRBD2 agrees at 11 bases. The DNA of the CDR3 is TGCAGCGTACTTAGCGGGGGGGCCTCCGGGGAGCTGTTTTTT. Translation gives CSVLSGGASGELFF.